Listed below are T cell receptor beta chains from one sample, sequenced in a study of blood T cell repertoires in COVID-19. Profiled with immunoSEQ multiplex PCR; TCRdb holds only in-frame clones, not every one. This repertoire shows about 110,000 clones, approximately 85% found once; its top ten account for roughly 2.3%. Input material: peripheral blood. The origin of the receptors is a human donor in a cohort sampled during active COVID-19. Each CDR3 is given with its conserved first and last residue. A D gene is named only where the DNA matches it firmly. For some rows the clone size is stated as once, few or many, or as a class when expanded; others skip it.

j_gene	d_gene	abundance	v_gene	CDR3aa	CDR3nt
TRBJ1-1	-	-	TRBV19	CASTLTQGTEAFF	TGTGCCAGTACCCTTACTCAGGGGACTGAAGCTTTCTTT
TRBJ1-3	-	-	TRBV25-1	CASSAEQGRAGNTIYF	TGTGCCAGCAGTGCCGAACAGGGTCGAGCTGGAAACACCATATATTTT
TRBJ1-2	-	-	TRBV27	CASSLGHSNYGYTF	TGTGCCAGCAGTCTTGGGCACTCTAACTATGGCTACACCTTC
TRBJ2-7	TRBD2	-	TRBV15	CATSSQRGDYEQYF	TGTGCCACCAGCAGCCAGCGGGGTGATTACGAGCAGTACTTC
TRBJ1-1	-	-	TRBV6-2/TRBV6-3	CASSHRAMNTEAFF	TGTGCCAGCAGCCACAGGGCTATGAACACTGAAGCTTTCTTT
TRBJ1-1	TRBD1	-	TRBV27	CASSSDREHTEAFF	TGTGCCAGCAGTTCCGACAGGGAACACACTGAAGCTTTCTTT
TRBJ2-5	TRBD2	-	TRBV7-9	CASSHAGLAELQETQYF	TGTGCCAGCAGTCACGCGGGGCTAGCGGAGCTCCAAGAGACCCAGTACTTC
TRBJ1-3	-	few	TRBV7-9	CASSSNRDTIYF	TGTGCCAGCAGCTCTAACAGGGACACCATATATTTT
TRBJ2-2	TRBD1	-	TRBV9	CASSVGVRTGNTGELFF	TGTGCCAGCAGCGTAGGGGTAAGGACAGGTAACACCGGGGAGCTGTTTTTT
TRBJ2-3	TRBD1	once	TRBV5-4	CASSLRGGPDTQYF	TGTGCCAGCAGCTTGCGAGGGGGCCCGGATACGCAGTATTTT
TRBJ1-5	-	-	TRBV15	CATSRDGSSNQPQHF	TGTGCCACCAGCCGAGACGGGAGTAGCAATCAGCCCCAGCATTTT
TRBJ2-5	-	-	TRBV18	CASSQQETQYF	TGTGCCAGCTCTCAACAAGAGACCCAGTACTTC